One and the same sample provided the 17 T cell receptor beta chains below, sequenced in a study of cytomegalovirus exposure and HLA in healthy donors. Sequenced by immunoSEQ multiplex PCR; TCRdb stores in-frame clones only, minus some. Here the sample spans 140,000 or so clones, roughly 90% being singletons. Sequenced material: PBMCs. The receptors here all came from a man aged 18 to 30 in good health and CMV-seronegative.

Here the CDR3 reads CASSRKLTSTADTQYF. CDR3 DNA sequence: TGCGCCAGCAGCCGGAAACTAACTAGTACGGCAGATACGCAGTATTTT. The V gene is TRBV4-1, the J gene TRBJ2-3; possibly TRBD2 for D (5 bases). Germline CDR1 reads MGHRA; CDR2 reads YSYEKL. The CDR3 spans 16 residues. V lost 4 bases and J 4 bases, leaving 18 bases between the germline ends.

V is TRBV27 and J is TRBJ1-3; TRBD1 agrees at 8 bases. The CDR3 runs to 15 residues. J gave up 4 bases and V 6 bases, and 8 bases lay outside the gene matches. Looked up from germline, CDR1 is MNHEY and CDR2 is SMNVEV (reference sequence). The CDR3 protein is CASRSGQGTGNTIYF. The CDR3 DNA follows: TGTGCCAGCAGGTCCGGACAGGGAACGGGAAACACCATATATTTT.

The rearrangement links TRBV5-1 to TRBJ2-2; 13 bases map to TRBD2. Germline-derived CDR1 and CDR2 are SGHRS and YFSETQ. The V segment lost 4 bases and the J segment 0 bases; nucleotides outside the gene matches: 6. The CDR3 loop spans 18 amino acids. DNA for the CDR3: TGCGCCAGCAGCCCCGGACTAGCGGGGGCCGCGAACACCGGGGAGCTGTTTTTT. It codes for CASSPGLAGAANTGELFF.

The V call is TRBV7-9, the J call TRBJ2-3; the D is unclear. In germline, CDR1 is SEHNR, CDR2 FQNEAQ (reference sequence). V was cut by 4 bases and J by 0 bases, with 8 bases left in between. The CDR3 consists of 14 residues. The CDR3: CASSSRLSTDTQYF. CDR3 in DNA: TGTGCCAGCAGCTCCCGACTTAGCACAGATACGCAGTATTTT.

The chain combines TRBV11-3 with TRBJ2-5; TRBD2 matches at 7 bases. CDR1 is SGHNT, CDR2 YENEEA, per germline. V lost 5 bases to trimming and J lost 1 base; unmatched junction nucleotides: 4. The length of the CDR3 is 14 residues. Here the CDR3 reads CASSPGLVQETQYF. The DNA for the CDR3 is TGTGCCAGCAGCCCTGGACTAGTCCAAGAGACCCAGTACTTC.

V and J are TRBV27 and TRBJ2-7; 9 bases match TRBD1. The V and J ends lost 4 bases and 7 bases, in that order; junction bases with no gene match: 5. Looked up from germline, CDR1 is MNHEY and CDR2 is SMNVEV (reference sequence). This CDR3 comprises 13 residues. The CDR3 here is CASSSTGGWEQYV. CDR3 nucleotides: TGTGCCAGCAGTTCGACAGGGGGTTGGGAGCAGTACGTC.

V gene TRBV5-1 combines with J gene TRBJ2-5; 7 nucleotides match TRBD1. This CDR3 is 14 amino acids long. Germline trimming cut 4 bases from V and 7 bases from J; bases unmatched to any gene: 10. Germline V gene lookup returns CDR1 SGHRS and CDR2 YFSETQ. The CDR3 region is CASSPRQGRGTQYF. CDR3 in DNA: TGCGCCAGCAGCCCGCGACAGGGCCGGGGGACCCAGTACTTC.

The chain links TRBV11-2 to TRBJ2-7; D unclear. Per the germline V gene, CDR1 is SGHAT and CDR2 is FQNNGV. The CDR3 is made up of 13 amino acids. Trimming pared 5 bases from V and 3 bases from J, leaving 11 bases between. The CDR3 is CASSAQTGYEQYF. The CDR3 DNA reads TGTGCCAGCAGCGCCCAAACGGGCTACGAGCAGTACTTC.

This chain links TRBV9 with TRBJ2-7; maybe TRBD1 (6 bases). V dropped 3 bases and J dropped 10 bases, with 17 bases sitting between them. The CDR3 sequence is 13 residues long. Per the germline V gene, CDR1 is SGDLS and CDR2 is YYNGEE. In DNA, the CDR3 is TGTGCCAGCAGCGAAACATTAGGACAGCTACAGTACTTC. Translation: CASSETLGQLQYF.

The J gene is TRBJ2-3, the V gene TRBV10-3, with TRBD2 identical over 11 bases. The CDR3 is 21 amino acids. Germline V gene lookup returns CDR1 ENHRY and CDR2 SYGVKD. V lost 2 bases to trimming and J lost 0 bases; unmatched junction nucleotides: 16. CDR3 in amino acids: CAISEPSWTSGLSSSTDTQYF. The CDR3 DNA is TGTGCCATCAGTGAGCCCTCCTGGACTAGCGGGCTATCATCTAGCACAGATACGCAGTATTTT.

This clone showed up just once. The rearrangement links TRBV18 to TRBJ1-1; 9 bases agree with TRBD1. Germline loops: CDR1 KGHSH, CDR2 LQKENI. The CDR3 covers 14 residues. Trimming removed 6 bases from V and 1 base from J; junction bases left unmatched: 3. This CDR3 reads CASSSGQGNTEAFF. For the CDR3, the DNA is TGTGCCAGCTCGTCGGGACAGGGGAACACTGAAGCTTTCTTT.

The CDR3 DNA reads as TGCGCCAGCAGCTTGGAGACAGGGGTTACCAAAAACATTCAGTACTTC. It encodes CASSLETGVTKNIQYF. The chain links TRBV5-1 to TRBJ2-4; 8 nucleotides match TRBD1. This CDR3 comprises 16 residues. Trimming took 0 bases from V and 2 from J; bases not matched to a gene: 4. Germline CDR1 reads SGHRS; CDR2 reads YFSETQ.

The chain recombines TRBV10-3 with TRBJ1-6; tentatively, D is TRBD1 (6 bases). V was cut by 5 bases and J by 5 bases, with 7 bases left in between. Germline V gives CDR1 ENHRY, CDR2 SYGVKD. The CDR3 has 13 amino acids. CDR3 residues: CAISRQDNSPLHF. DNA of the CDR3: TGTGCCATCAGTAGACAGGATAATTCACCCCTCCACTTT.

V is TRBV5-1 and J is TRBJ2-7, with 7 positions matching TRBD1. V was clipped by 7 bases and J by 0 bases; unmatched bases: 7. The CDR3 runs to 14 residues. The germline CDR1 and CDR2 sequences are SGHRS and YFSETQ. CDR3 coding DNA: TGCGCCAGCGCGACACAGGGGTCCTCCTACGAGCAGTACTTC. Its translation: CASATQGSSYEQYF.

This rearrangement joins TRBV27 to TRBJ1-5, with 7 bases identical to TRBD1. V shed 5 bases, J shed 2 bases, and the junction held 6 bases outside the gene matches. The CDR3 spans 15 residues. Germline CDR1 is MNHEY and CDR2 is SMNVEV (reference sequence). The CDR3 DNA reads as TGTGCCAGCAGTGTAGGGACAGCAGGCAATCAGCCCCAGCATTTT. It is translated as CASSVGTAGNQPQHF.

The CDR3 bases are TGTGCCAGCAGTAAGGACAGGGGAAACTATGGCTACACCTTC. Translating gives CASSKDRGNYGYTF. The chain couples TRBV6-6 to TRBJ1-2, with TRBD1 matching over 9 bases. V gave up 5 bases and J gave up 2 bases; unmatched junction bases: 3. Germline V lookup: CDR1 MNHNY, CDR2 SVGAGI (reference sequence). The CDR3 contains 14 residues.

The J gene is TRBJ2-1, the V gene TRBV25-1; tentatively, D is TRBD2 (7 bases). CDR3 size: 17 residues. Germline V gives CDR1 MGHDK, CDR2 SYGVNS. Trimming shortened V by 1 base and J by 4 bases, and 17 bases separated the two germline ends. CDR3 bases: TGTGCCAGCAGTGAATCCCTCACGGGGGGCCGGTACAATGAGCAGTTCTTC. Its protein product is CASSESLTGGRYNEQFF.